A selection of T cell receptor beta chains follows, all from one sample in a study of cytotoxic CD8 clonotypes in ibrutinib-treated CLL. Sequenced by immunoSEQ multiplex PCR; TCRdb stores in-frame clones only, minus some. The data show around 70,000 clones, approximately 80% seen once. Sequenced material: PBMCs, taken at disease progression, from a patient treated with ibrutinib. Source of these receptors: a human donor with chronic lymphocytic leukemia. The CDR3 runs from the conserved cysteine through the conserved F or W. Each record gives: V gene, CDR3 protein.

V: TRBV6-6
CDR3: CASSQGWITYEQYF

V: TRBV5-4
CDR3: CASSLIAGYNEQFF

V: TRBV30
CDR3: CAWKKRDRGTEAFF

V: TRBV2
CDR3: CASSEAGVWDEKLFF

V: TRBV7-6
CDR3: CASSFRTDGSYEQYF

V: TRBV7-9
CDR3: CASSQKREGPTGELFF

V: TRBV5-6
CDR3: CASSLGRRYGYTF

V: TRBV15
CDR3: CATSRDLAGAYEKLFF

V: TRBV28
CDR3: CASSPLLNNSPLHF

V: TRBV4-1
CDR3: CASSQVTTNEKLFF

V: TRBV7-3
CDR3: CASSPSVSYNEQFF

V: TRBV30
CDR3: CAWSAGFYEQYF

V: TRBV19
CDR3: CASSADRVEEKLFF

V: TRBV5-1
CDR3: CASSNWISHEQFF

V: TRBV5-3
CDR3: CARSLLGEQYF

V: TRBV29-1
CDR3: CSVGDTGELFF

V: TRBV7-9
CDR3: CASRINRGTNEKLFF

V: TRBV9
CDR3: CASSDGQGIYGYTF

V: TRBV7-8
CDR3: CASSLKWWRASYNEQFF

V: TRBV5-4
CDR3: CASSTRDRTYEQYF

V: TRBV28
CDR3: CASSSHLGYNTIYF

V: TRBV14
CDR3: CASSKDRSSSEKLFF

V: TRBV6-1
CDR3: CASSAEGLARYEQYF

V: TRBV12-5
CDR3: CASGLGGTEAFF

V: TRBV6-1
CDR3: CASSEALARETQYF

V: TRBV6-6
CDR3: CASSYMSAGSPLHF

V: TRBV27
CDR3: CASSLRVPGHSYEQYF

V: TRBV6-1
CDR3: CASIGAWANVLTF

V: TRBV5-6
CDR3: CASLTRTQDRRETQYF

V: TRBV15
CDR3: CATSREGLAGGSSEQYF

V: TRBV30
CDR3: CAWSEGHQNEQYF

V: TRBV5-1
CDR3: CASSFRSGTENTEAFF

V: TRBV10-1
CDR3: CASSGFRTYEQYF

V: TRBV2
CDR3: CASSPAGNFDNEKLFF

V: TRBV18
CDR3: CASSPTLDRFLLSSYNSPLHF

V: TRBV6-6
CDR3: CASSYSVHEQYF

V: TRBV7-2
CDR3: CASSWTVTNTGELFF

V: TRBV5-4
CDR3: CASSLGGSMNTGELFF

V: TRBV4-1
CDR3: CASSTRDRGYGYTF

V: TRBV2
CDR3: CASTAEQNTEAFF

V: TRBV19
CDR3: CASFNELGGGKNIQYF